This T cell receptor beta chain was identified during a study of T cell responses to AZD1222 COVID-19 vaccine. Across the study: Second doses at about 4 or about 12 weeks were pooled.

A word on this clone: What it recognizes is unknown.

Trimming cost V 2 bases and J 14 bases, with 19 bases left between them. Germline CDR1 and CDR2: SGHKS and YYEKEE (reference sequence). CDR3 length: 13 residues. Broader study findings: Unmutated variant regions are reportedly targeted by nearly half of spike-specific TCRs. Seropositive at baseline were only a handful of AZD1222 recipients.

The repertoire was sequenced with immunoSEQ multiplex PCR; TCRdb's copy has only in-frame clones and lacks some. The sample lists 150,000 to 180,000 clones, more than 75% occurring once. The sample here was peripheral blood, taken on day 0 of AZD1222 vaccination. The chain is built from TRBV5-5 and TRBJ1-2; D call uncertain. The TCR sequence derives from an adult in good health. The DNA for the CDR3 is TGTGCCAGCAGCTTTATCCAGGCATCCATTTTTACCTTC. It is translated as CASSFIQASIFTF.